This is a list of T cell receptor beta chains from one sample in a study of OX40 agonist ivuxolimab in advanced cancers. Profiled with immunoSEQ multiplex PCR; TCRdb holds only in-frame clones, not every one. The table records 77,000 or so clones, 78% of them present only once. The sequencing here drew on CD4+ or CD8+ T cells sorted from blood, taken in a trial of the OX40 agonist ivuxolimab. The receptors were gathered from an adult with an advanced solid tumor such as melanoma, head and neck, liver or kidney cancer. The CDR3 runs from the conserved cysteine through the conserved F or W. The D gene is left open where the match is weak. Clone sizes are given selectively: once, few, many, or a class where the clone is expanded.

CDR3 DNA: TGTGCCAGCAGCCCTCAAGGGACAGGGGGCGCAGATACGCAGTATTTT
CDR3 protein: CASSPQGTGGADTQYF
J gene: TRBJ2-3
V gene: TRBV14
clone size: .
D gene: TRBD1

CDR3 DNA: TGTGCCAGCTCACCAAAAGTTGTAGAGTTTTTT
CDR3 protein: CASSPKVVEFF
J gene: TRBJ1-4
V gene: TRBV18
clone size: .
D gene: .

CDR3 DNA: TGTGCCAGCAGCTTCCAGCGGGGTCGCACAGATACGCAGTATTTT
CDR3 protein: CASSFQRGRTDTQYF
J gene: TRBJ2-3
V gene: TRBV11-2
clone size: .
D gene: TRBD2

CDR3 DNA: TGTGCCTGGAGCGCGGGACAGGGTAGTTCACCCCTCCACTTT
CDR3 protein: CAWSAGQGSSPLHF
J gene: TRBJ1-6
V gene: TRBV30
clone size: .
D gene: TRBD1

CDR3 DNA: TGTGCCAGCTCACCTACGCAGTACGAGCAGTACTTC
CDR3 protein: CASSPTQYEQYF
J gene: TRBJ2-7
V gene: TRBV18
clone size: .
D gene: .

CDR3 DNA: TGTGCCAGCAGCTTAGACAGAGACAGGGGGCGGAAGAGCTATGGCTACACCTTC
CDR3 protein: CASSLDRDRGRKSYGYTF
J gene: TRBJ1-2
V gene: TRBV11-3
clone size: .
D gene: TRBD1

CDR3 DNA: TGTGCCAGCAGCGGACAGGGCGTTATATCTCCCCTCCACTTT
CDR3 protein: CASSGQGVISPLHF
J gene: TRBJ1-6
V gene: TRBV6-6
clone size: .
D gene: TRBD1

CDR3 DNA: TGTGCCAGCAGCTTAGATCTGGCAGGGTACGAGCAGTACTTC
CDR3 protein: CASSLDLAGYEQYF
J gene: TRBJ2-7
V gene: TRBV11-2
clone size: few
D gene: .

CDR3 DNA: TGTGCCACCAGCAGAGAGGCTAGGGACTATGGCTACACCTTC
CDR3 protein: CATSREARDYGYTF
J gene: TRBJ1-2
V gene: TRBV15
clone size: .
D gene: .

CDR3 DNA: TGTGCCAGCAGTCCACAGGGGGCTGGCTATGGCTACACCTTC
CDR3 protein: CASSPQGAGYGYTF
J gene: TRBJ1-2
V gene: TRBV6-4
clone size: .
D gene: TRBD1

CDR3 DNA: TGTGCCAGCAGCTTAGTTGGCGGTGATGAGCAGTTCTTC
CDR3 protein: CASSLVGGDEQFF
J gene: TRBJ2-1
V gene: TRBV11-2
clone size: .
D gene: .

CDR3 DNA: TGCGCCAGCAGCCAAGAACCTAGCGGGGGGGCCCGAGAGACCCAGTACTTC
CDR3 protein: CASSQEPSGGARETQYF
J gene: TRBJ2-5
V gene: TRBV4-1
clone size: .
D gene: TRBD2

CDR3 DNA: TGTGCCTGGAGTGTCGGTTTTGCCGGGACAGGGGGCCGGCAGCCCCAGCATTTT
CDR3 protein: CAWSVGFAGTGGRQPQHF
J gene: TRBJ1-5
V gene: TRBV30
clone size: .
D gene: TRBD1

CDR3 DNA: TGTGCCAGCAGCTTAGATCCTAGGCATAGCGGGGGTTTGGGGAAGACCCAGTACTTC
CDR3 protein: CASSLDPRHSGGLGKTQYF
J gene: TRBJ2-5
V gene: TRBV7-2
clone size: .
D gene: TRBD2

CDR3 DNA: TGTGCCAGCACTGGGGGACAGGGCAATTCACCCCTCCACTTT
CDR3 protein: CASTGGQGNSPLHF
J gene: TRBJ1-6
V gene: TRBV27
clone size: .
D gene: TRBD1

CDR3 DNA: TGTGCCAGCAGCTTAGCCAGCCTTGACACCGGGGAGCTGTTTTTT
CDR3 protein: CASSLASLDTGELFF
J gene: TRBJ2-2
V gene: TRBV7-9
clone size: .
D gene: .

CDR3 DNA: TGTGCCAGCAGTCATAGGGGGGATTCTAATGAAAAACTGTTTTTT
CDR3 protein: CASSHRGDSNEKLFF
J gene: TRBJ1-4
V gene: TRBV5-8
clone size: .
D gene: .

CDR3 DNA: TGTGCCAGCTCACCGACTAAGGACAGGGGCAATCAGCCCCAGCATTTT
CDR3 protein: CASSPTKDRGNQPQHF
J gene: TRBJ1-5
V gene: TRBV18
clone size: .
D gene: TRBD1

CDR3 DNA: TGCGCCACCTCAGGACAGGGAGGAAACACCGGGGAGCTGTTTTTT
CDR3 protein: CATSGQGGNTGELFF
J gene: TRBJ2-2
V gene: TRBV5-1
clone size: few
D gene: TRBD1

CDR3 DNA: TGTGCCAGCTCCGTTAATAGCAATCAGCCCCAGCATTTT
CDR3 protein: CASSVNSNQPQHF
J gene: TRBJ1-5
V gene: TRBV18
clone size: once
D gene: .

CDR3 DNA: TGTGCCAGCAGTCCCAATGGCGCAGATCAGCCCCAGCATTTT
CDR3 protein: CASSPNGADQPQHF
J gene: TRBJ1-5
V gene: TRBV27
clone size: .
D gene: .

CDR3 DNA: TGTGCCAGCTCACCACGTTCCTACGAGCAGTACTTC
CDR3 protein: CASSPRSYEQYF
J gene: TRBJ2-7
V gene: TRBV18
clone size: .
D gene: .

CDR3 DNA: TGTGCCAGCAGTGAAAACTACAATGAGCAGTTCTTC
CDR3 protein: CASSENYNEQFF
J gene: TRBJ2-1
V gene: TRBV2
clone size: .
D gene: .

CDR3 DNA: TGTGCCAGTAGTATTGGACAGGGGGCGAACTATGGCTACACCTTC
CDR3 protein: CASSIGQGANYGYTF
J gene: TRBJ1-2
V gene: TRBV19
clone size: .
D gene: TRBD1

CDR3 DNA: TGTGCCAGCAGCAGCTTTCTGAACACTGAAGCTTTCTTT
CDR3 protein: CASSSFLNTEAFF
J gene: TRBJ1-1
V gene: TRBV7-9
clone size: few
D gene: .

CDR3 DNA: TGTGCCAGCTATGGAGGAGTGGAAGGCTACACCTTC
CDR3 protein: CASYGGVEGYTF
J gene: TRBJ1-2
V gene: TRBV28
clone size: .
D gene: .

CDR3 DNA: TGTGCCAGCAGTGTGGGGTCCTACGAGCAGTACTTC
CDR3 protein: CASSVGSYEQYF
J gene: TRBJ2-7
V gene: TRBV6-1
clone size: once
D gene: .

CDR3 DNA: TGTGCCAGCTCACCGGACGGTATCAATCAGCCCCAGCATTTT
CDR3 protein: CASSPDGINQPQHF
J gene: TRBJ1-5
V gene: TRBV18
clone size: few
D gene: .

CDR3 DNA: TGTGCCAGTACCTCCCTCGCGGGAGTAAGCAATGAGCAGTTCTTC
CDR3 protein: CASTSLAGVSNEQFF
J gene: TRBJ2-1
V gene: TRBV19
clone size: .
D gene: TRBD2

CDR3 DNA: TGTGCCAGCAGCTCCGGTGCCGGGAACTATGGCTACACCTTC
CDR3 protein: CASSSGAGNYGYTF
J gene: TRBJ1-2
V gene: TRBV5-4
clone size: .
D gene: .

CDR3 DNA: TGTGCCAGCAGTGCGAAAACAGGGAGGACTAATGAAAAACTGTTTTTT
CDR3 protein: CASSAKTGRTNEKLFF
J gene: TRBJ1-4
V gene: TRBV6-1
clone size: .
D gene: .

CDR3 DNA: TGTGCCAGCAGCTTAGAGGGCAGCTCCTACGAGCAGTACTTC
CDR3 protein: CASSLEGSSYEQYF
J gene: TRBJ2-7
V gene: TRBV11-3
clone size: .
D gene: .

CDR3 DNA: TGTGCCAGCTCACCAGGGCAGTTTCTCCAAGAGACCCAGTACTTC
CDR3 protein: CASSPGQFLQETQYF
J gene: TRBJ2-5
V gene: TRBV18
clone size: few
D gene: .

CDR3 DNA: TGTGCCAGCGCGGGCCCGGGACAGGCCACGTATGGCTACACCTTC
CDR3 protein: CASAGPGQATYGYTF
J gene: TRBJ1-2
V gene: TRBV7-8
clone size: .
D gene: TRBD1

CDR3 DNA: TGTGCCAGCAGCCCCCACGGTCTTCCCACAGATACGCAGTATTTT
CDR3 protein: CASSPHGLPTDTQYF
J gene: TRBJ2-3
V gene: TRBV11-2
clone size: .
D gene: .

CDR3 DNA: TGTGCCACCAGCACTGGACTAGCGGGAGGGGGGATAGATGAGCAGTTCTTC
CDR3 protein: CATSTGLAGGGIDEQFF
J gene: TRBJ2-1
V gene: TRBV15
clone size: few
D gene: TRBD2

CDR3 DNA: TGTGCCAGCAGTGAAGCGCGAAAGCAGTACTTC
CDR3 protein: CASSEARKQYF
J gene: TRBJ2-7
V gene: TRBV2
clone size: few
D gene: .

CDR3 DNA: TGTGCCAGTCGCGACGGGAGCTCTTCTGGGGCCAACGTCCTGACTTTC
CDR3 protein: CASRDGSSSGANVLTF
J gene: TRBJ2-6
V gene: TRBV19
clone size: .
D gene: .

CDR3 DNA: TGTGCCAGCAGTTTGGGCAGACAAACTACTAATGAGCAGTTCTTC
CDR3 protein: CASSLGRQTTNEQFF
J gene: TRBJ2-1
V gene: TRBV27
clone size: .
D gene: .

CDR3 DNA: TGTGCCAGCAGCTACGGACAGCTAAGCTCCTACAATGAGCAGTTCTTC
CDR3 protein: CASSYGQLSSYNEQFF
J gene: TRBJ2-1
V gene: TRBV7-2
clone size: .
D gene: .

CDR3 DNA: TGCGCCAGCAGTGAGTGCGGACAAACGTACCAAGAGACCCAGTACTTC
CDR3 protein: CASSECGQTYQETQYF
J gene: TRBJ2-5
V gene: TRBV10-1
clone size: few
D gene: .

CDR3 DNA: TGTGCCAGCAGCCTCCGGGGCCCACTAGCCGCAGCGAACACCGGGGAGCTGTTTTTT
CDR3 protein: CASSLRGPLAAANTGELFF
J gene: TRBJ2-2
V gene: TRBV7-2
clone size: once
D gene: .

CDR3 DNA: TGTGCCAGCGTGGTAGCGGGGTGGGCCAATGAGCAGTTCTTC
CDR3 protein: CASVVAGWANEQFF
J gene: TRBJ2-1
V gene: TRBV2
clone size: .
D gene: TRBD2

CDR3 DNA: TGTGCCAGCAGCCCCCCCGGCCTGGGCAATCAGCCCCAGCATTTT
CDR3 protein: CASSPPGLGNQPQHF
J gene: TRBJ1-5
V gene: TRBV28
clone size: few
D gene: .

CDR3 DNA: TGCGCCAGCAGCCTCCGAAGGGAAGATACGCAGTATTTT
CDR3 protein: CASSLRREDTQYF
J gene: TRBJ2-3
V gene: TRBV4-1
clone size: .
D gene: .

CDR3 DNA: TGTGCCAGCAGTCCTGTCGGCAATACAGTTGAAGCTTTCTTT
CDR3 protein: CASSPVGNTVEAFF
J gene: TRBJ1-1
V gene: TRBV6-5
clone size: .
D gene: .

CDR3 DNA: TGCGCCAGCAGCCAATTTGGGACCCCAGGCAGCTATGGCTACACCTTC
CDR3 protein: CASSQFGTPGSYGYTF
J gene: TRBJ1-2
V gene: TRBV4-3
clone size: few
D gene: .

CDR3 DNA: TGTGCCAGCAGCCCCAACCTCTCCTACCTCTATGGCTACACCTTC
CDR3 protein: CASSPNLSYLYGYTF
J gene: TRBJ1-2
V gene: TRBV7-9
clone size: .
D gene: .

CDR3 DNA: TGTGCCAGTAGGAGGGGGGATGCTTCTGGGGCCAACGTCCTGACTTTC
CDR3 protein: CASRRGDASGANVLTF
J gene: TRBJ2-6
V gene: TRBV19
clone size: .
D gene: .